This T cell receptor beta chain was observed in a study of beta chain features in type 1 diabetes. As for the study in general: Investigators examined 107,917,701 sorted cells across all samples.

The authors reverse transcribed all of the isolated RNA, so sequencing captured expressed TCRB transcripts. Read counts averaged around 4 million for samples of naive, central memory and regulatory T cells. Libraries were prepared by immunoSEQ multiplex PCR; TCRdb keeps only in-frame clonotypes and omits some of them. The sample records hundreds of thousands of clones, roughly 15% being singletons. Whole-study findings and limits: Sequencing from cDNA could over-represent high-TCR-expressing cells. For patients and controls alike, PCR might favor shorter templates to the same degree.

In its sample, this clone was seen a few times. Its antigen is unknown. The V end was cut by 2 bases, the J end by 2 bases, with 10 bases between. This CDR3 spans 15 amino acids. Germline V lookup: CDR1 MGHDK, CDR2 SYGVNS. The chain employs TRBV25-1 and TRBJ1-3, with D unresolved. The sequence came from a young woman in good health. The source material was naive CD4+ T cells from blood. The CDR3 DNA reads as TGTGCCAGCAGTGAAGGCCCCACCCCTGGAAACACCATATATTTT. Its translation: CASSEGPTPGNTIYF.